This T cell receptor (beta chain) was obtained from a study of chemoradiotherapy in HPV16-positive cancers. Sequencing was performed with immunoSEQ multiplex PCR; in TCRdb, only in-frame clones are kept and a portion is missing. The table shows some 4,800 clones, with 85% to 90% occurring only once. This CDR3 has 14 amino acids. With 4 bases removed from V and 10 bases from J, the gap between germline ends came to 16 bases. Germline CDR1 is SGHAT and CDR2 is FQNNGV. This chain uses TRBV11-2 with TRBJ1-4; D is perhaps TRBD1 (6 bases). This material was collected from a patient who underwent chemoradiotherapy. This TCR derives from a human donor with HPV-associated anogenital cancer. The CDR3: CASSSAGGPLKLFF. In nucleotides, the CDR3 is TGTGCCAGCAGCTCGGCCGGGGGGCCGCTAAAACTGTTTTTT.